The sequence of this T cell receptor (beta chain) was determined in a study of T-cell memory formation after mild COVID-19. As for the study in general: TCR clusters showed largely donor specificity. The study's findings and limits: Clones shrinking from day 15 to 85 showed even CD4/CD8 mixes; later expanders tilted CD4+.

Looked up from germline, CDR1 is SGDLS and CDR2 is YYNGEE. V shed 4 bases, J shed 2 bases, and the junction held 9 bases outside the gene matches. The CDR3 contains 17 residues. About this clonotype: Its specificity is unknown.

TCRdb reanalysed the 5' RACE reads using MiXCR and keeps one entry per CDR3 protein. The sample shows just over 200,000 distinct CDR3 sequences, around 9.5% of them seen only once. The gene calls are TRBV9 and TRBJ2-2; 9 bases are a match to TRBD1. The source is a young man who had mild COVID-19 (a few samples of this study predate the infection). Cell type and time point are not known. Sequenced input: PBMCs or a T cell subset sorted from them (not recorded which). The CDR3 bases are TGTGCCAGCAGCTCGCCAGTGACAGGGGGTAACACCGGGGAGCTGTTTTTT. This gives the protein CASSSPVTGGNTGELFF.